This TCR beta chain was sequenced in a study of identical twins. CDR1 and CDR2 from the germline V gene are SGHKS and YYEKEE (reference sequence). The CDR3 contains 16 residues. V was cut by 0 bases and J by 2 bases, with 14 bases left in between. This clonotype was counted a few times. TCRdb re-analysed the 5' RACE reads in MiXCR, keeping a single row per CDR3 protein. Seen here are approximately 190,000 distinct CDR3 sequences, about a sixth observed once, and the top ten hold 40%. These data also featured in a second study, about T cells expressing NK-cell markers. As that study records: Seven sequenced donors out of eight were HCMV-seropositive, one seronegative.

The sequenced sample was CD8+ T cells sorted from blood. This receptor was taken from a woman between 18 and 29 years old in good health. The chain uses TRBV5-5 and TRBJ1-1, with D perhaps matching TRBD1 (5 bases). CDR3 nucleotide sequence: TGTGCCAGCAGCTTGGCCAAGGTTCAGGGTAACACTGAAGCTTTCTTT. It yields the protein CASSLAKVQGNTEAFF.